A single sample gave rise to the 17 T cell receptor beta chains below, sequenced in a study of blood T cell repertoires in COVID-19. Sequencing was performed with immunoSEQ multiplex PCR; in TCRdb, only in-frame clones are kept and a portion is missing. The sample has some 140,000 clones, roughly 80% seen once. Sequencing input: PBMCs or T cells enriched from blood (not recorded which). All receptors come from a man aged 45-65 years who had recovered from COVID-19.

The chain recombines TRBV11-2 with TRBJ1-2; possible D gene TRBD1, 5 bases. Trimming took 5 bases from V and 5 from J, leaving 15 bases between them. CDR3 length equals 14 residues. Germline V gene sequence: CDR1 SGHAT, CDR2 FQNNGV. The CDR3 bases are TGTGCCAGCAGCCTTGGGGGAGGAGGTTATGGCTACACCTTC. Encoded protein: CASSLGGGGYGYTF.

CDR3 region: CASSYEQGEGYTF. The CDR3 coding sequence is TGTGCCAGCAGTTACGAACAGGGAGAGGGCTACACCTTC. The chain combines TRBV6-2 or TRBV6-3 with TRBJ1-2; weak D call: TRBD1 (6 bases). The CDR3 totals 13 residues. CDR1 MNHEY and CDR2 SVGEGT come from the germline V gene. Trimming shortened V by 2 bases and J by 8 bases, and 12 bases separated the two germline ends.

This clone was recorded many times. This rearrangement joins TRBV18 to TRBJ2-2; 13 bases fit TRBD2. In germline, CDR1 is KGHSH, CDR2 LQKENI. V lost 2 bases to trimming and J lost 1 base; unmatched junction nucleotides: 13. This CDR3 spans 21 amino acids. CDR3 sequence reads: CASSPLGPGLAGPQNTGELFF. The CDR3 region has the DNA TGTGCCAGCTCACCATTAGGCCCGGGACTAGCGGGGCCCCAGAACACCGGGGAGCTGTTTTTT.

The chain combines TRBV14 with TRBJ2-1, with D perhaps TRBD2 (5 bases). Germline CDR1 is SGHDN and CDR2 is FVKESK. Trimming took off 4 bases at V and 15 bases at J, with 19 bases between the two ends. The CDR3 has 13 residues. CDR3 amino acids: CASSPEVVGKRFF. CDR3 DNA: TGTGCCAGCAGCCCCGAAGTAGTCGGGAAGAGGTTCTTC. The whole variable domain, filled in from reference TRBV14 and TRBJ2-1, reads EAGVTQFPSHSVIEKGQTVTLRCDPISGHDNLYWYRRVMGKEIKFLLHFVKESKQDESGMPNNRFLAERTGGTYSTLKVQPAELEDSGVYFCASSPEVVGKRFFGPGTRLTVL.

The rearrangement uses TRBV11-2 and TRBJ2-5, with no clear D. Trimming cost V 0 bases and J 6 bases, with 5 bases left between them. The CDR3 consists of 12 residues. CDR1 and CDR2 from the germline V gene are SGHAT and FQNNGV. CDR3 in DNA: TGTGCCAGCAGCTTAGAGAGCCAGACCCAGTACTTC. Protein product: CASSLESQTQYF.

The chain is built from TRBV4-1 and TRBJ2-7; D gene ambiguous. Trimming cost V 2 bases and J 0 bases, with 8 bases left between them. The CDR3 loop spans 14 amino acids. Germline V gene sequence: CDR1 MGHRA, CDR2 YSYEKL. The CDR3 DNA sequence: TGCGCCAGCAGCCAACAGATCAGCTCCTACGAGCAGTACTTC. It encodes CASSQQISSYEQYF.

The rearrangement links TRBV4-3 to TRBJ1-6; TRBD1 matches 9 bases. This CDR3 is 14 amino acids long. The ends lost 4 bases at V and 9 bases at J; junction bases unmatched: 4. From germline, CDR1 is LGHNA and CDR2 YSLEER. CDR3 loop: CASSPRQGGSPLHF. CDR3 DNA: TGCGCCAGCAGCCCGAGACAGGGGGGTTCACCCCTCCACTTT.

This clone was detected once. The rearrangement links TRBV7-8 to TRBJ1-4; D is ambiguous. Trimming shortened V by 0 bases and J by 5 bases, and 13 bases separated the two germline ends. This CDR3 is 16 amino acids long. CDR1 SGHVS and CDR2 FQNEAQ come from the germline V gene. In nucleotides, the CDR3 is TGTGCCAGCAGCTTAGCGGTGAGGGTGGAAAATGAAAAACTGTTTTTT. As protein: CASSLAVRVENEKLFF.

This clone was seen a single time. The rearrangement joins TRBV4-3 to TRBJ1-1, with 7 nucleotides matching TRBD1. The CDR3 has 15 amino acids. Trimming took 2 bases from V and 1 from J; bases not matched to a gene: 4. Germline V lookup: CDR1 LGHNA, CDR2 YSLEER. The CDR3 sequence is CASSQYTGENTEAFF. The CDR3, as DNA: TGCGCCAGCAGCCAATACACAGGGGAGAACACTGAAGCTTTCTTT.

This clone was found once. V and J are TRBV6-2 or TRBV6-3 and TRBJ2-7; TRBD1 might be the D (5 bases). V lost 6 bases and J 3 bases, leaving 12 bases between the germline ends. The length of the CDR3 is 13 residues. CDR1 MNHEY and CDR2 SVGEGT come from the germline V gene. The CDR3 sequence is CASSQTQGYEQYF. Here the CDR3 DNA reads TGTGCCAGCAGCCAGACGCAGGGCTACGAGCAGTACTTC.

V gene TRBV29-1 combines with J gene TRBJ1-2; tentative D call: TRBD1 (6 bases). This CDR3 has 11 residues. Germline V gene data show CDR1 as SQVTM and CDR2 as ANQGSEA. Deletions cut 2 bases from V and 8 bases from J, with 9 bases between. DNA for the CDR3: TGCAGCGTTGAAATACAGGGAGGCTACACCTTC. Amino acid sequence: CSVEIQGGYTF.

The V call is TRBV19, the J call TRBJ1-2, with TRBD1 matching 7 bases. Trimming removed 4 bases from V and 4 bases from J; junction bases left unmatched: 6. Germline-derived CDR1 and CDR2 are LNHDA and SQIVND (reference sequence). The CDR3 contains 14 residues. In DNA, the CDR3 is TGTGCCAGTAGTACCCGGGACAGCAGCTATGGCTACACCTTC. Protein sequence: CASSTRDSSYGYTF.

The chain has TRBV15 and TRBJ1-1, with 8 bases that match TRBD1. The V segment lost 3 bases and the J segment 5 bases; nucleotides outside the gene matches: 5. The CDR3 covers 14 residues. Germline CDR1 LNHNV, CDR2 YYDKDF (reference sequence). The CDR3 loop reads CATSRPGQGTEAFF. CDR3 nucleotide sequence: TGTGCCACCAGCAGGCCAGGACAGGGAACTGAAGCTTTCTTT.

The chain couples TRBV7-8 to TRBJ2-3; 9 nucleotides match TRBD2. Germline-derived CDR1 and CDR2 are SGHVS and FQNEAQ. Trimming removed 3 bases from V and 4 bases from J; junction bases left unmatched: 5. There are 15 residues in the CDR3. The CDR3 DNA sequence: TGTGCCAGCAGCTTCCTAGCGGGGAGCTCAGATACGCAGTATTTT. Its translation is CASSFLAGSSDTQYF.

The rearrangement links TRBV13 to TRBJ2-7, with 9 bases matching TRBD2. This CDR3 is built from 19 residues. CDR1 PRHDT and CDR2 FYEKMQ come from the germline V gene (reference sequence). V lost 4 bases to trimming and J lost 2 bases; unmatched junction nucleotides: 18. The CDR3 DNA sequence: TGTGCCAGCAGCTCTACCTTGGACAGAACCGCGGGGGGGGCCTACGAGCAGTACTTC. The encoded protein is CASSSTLDRTAGGAYEQYF. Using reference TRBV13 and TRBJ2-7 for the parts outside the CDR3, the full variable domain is AAGVIQSPRHLIKEKRETATLKCYPIPRHDTVYWYQQGPGQDPQFLISFYEKMQSDKGSIPDRFSAQQFSDYHSELNMSSLELGDSALYFCASSSTLDRTAGGAYEQYFGPGTRLTVT.

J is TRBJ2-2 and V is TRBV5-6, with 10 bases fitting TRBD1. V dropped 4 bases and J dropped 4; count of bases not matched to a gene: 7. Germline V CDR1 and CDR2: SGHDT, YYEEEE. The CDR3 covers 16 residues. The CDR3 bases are TGTGCCAGCAGCAGCCGTGGGACAGGGGTCACCGGGGAGCTGTTTTTT. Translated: CASSSRGTGVTGELFF.

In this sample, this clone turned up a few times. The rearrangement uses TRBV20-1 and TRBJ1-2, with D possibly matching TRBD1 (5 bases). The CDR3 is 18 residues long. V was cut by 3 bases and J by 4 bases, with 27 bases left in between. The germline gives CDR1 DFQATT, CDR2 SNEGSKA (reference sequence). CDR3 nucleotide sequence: TGCAGTGCTAGTCCACCTCGGTCCCTAAGGGTGGGGCCCTATGGCTACACCTTC. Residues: CSASPPRSLRVGPYGYTF.